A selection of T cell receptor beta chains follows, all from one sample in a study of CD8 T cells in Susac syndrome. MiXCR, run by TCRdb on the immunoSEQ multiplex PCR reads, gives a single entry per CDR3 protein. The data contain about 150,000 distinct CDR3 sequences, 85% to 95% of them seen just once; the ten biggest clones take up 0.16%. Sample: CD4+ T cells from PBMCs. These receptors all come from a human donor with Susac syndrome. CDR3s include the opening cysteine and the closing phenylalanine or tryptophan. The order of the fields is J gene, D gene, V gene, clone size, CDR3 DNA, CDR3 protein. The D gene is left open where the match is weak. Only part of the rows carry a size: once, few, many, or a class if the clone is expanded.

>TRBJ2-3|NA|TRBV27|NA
TGTGCCAGCAGCCTATCCGCCATAAGGGGCACAGATACGCAGTATTTT
CASSLSAIRGTDTQYF
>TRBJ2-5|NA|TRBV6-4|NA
TGTGCCAGCAATGCGGACGGTGGGGAGACCCAGTACTTC
CASNADGGETQYF
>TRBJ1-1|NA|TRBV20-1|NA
TGCAGTGCTTCAAGTGGGGGGATGAACACTGAAGCTTTCTTT
CSASSGGMNTEAFF
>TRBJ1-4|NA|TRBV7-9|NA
TGTGCCAGCAGCTTGTCGGTGGGAACGGGTGAAAAACTGTTTTTT
CASSLSVGTGEKLFF
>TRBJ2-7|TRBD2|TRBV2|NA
TGTGCCAGCAGTGACCAACTAGCGGACTCCTACGAGCAGTACTTC
CASSDQLADSYEQYF
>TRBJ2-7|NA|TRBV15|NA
TGTGCCACCAGCAGGCCGCTCGGCGGGACAGCCTCCTACGAGCAGTACTTC
CATSRPLGGTASYEQYF
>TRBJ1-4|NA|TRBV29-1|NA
TGCAGCGCGGGCCTAAATGAAAAACTGTTTTTT
CSAGLNEKLFF
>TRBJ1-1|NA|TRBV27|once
TGTGCCAGCAGTTTTTCGGGACGGAACACTGAAGCTTTCTTT
CASSFSGRNTEAFF
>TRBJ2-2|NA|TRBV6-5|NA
TGTGCCAGCAGTTACCTCCCAGCCACCGGGGAGCTGTTTTTT
CASSYLPATGELFF
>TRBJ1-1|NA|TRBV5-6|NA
TGTGCCAGCAGCCTATGGACAGACAACACTGAAGCTTTCTTT
CASSLWTDNTEAFF
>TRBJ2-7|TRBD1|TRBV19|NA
TGTGCCAGTAGTTCAAGGACAGGGATGAAATACGAGCAGTACTTC
CASSSRTGMKYEQYF
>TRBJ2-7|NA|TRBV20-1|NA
TGCAGTGCTAGGGGACTCCTATTCAGCTACGAGCAGTACTTC
CSARGLLFSYEQYF
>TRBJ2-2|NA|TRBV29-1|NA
TGCAGCGTTGGGGCCAGGGCAGACGCCGGGGAGCTGTTTTTT
CSVGARADAGELFF
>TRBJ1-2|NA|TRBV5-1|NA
TGCGCCAGCAGCTTGGACAGGGAGGATGGCTACACCTTC
CASSLDREDGYTF
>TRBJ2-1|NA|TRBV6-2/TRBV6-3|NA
TGTGCCAGCAAGTTGGTGGCAGCCCTCAATGAGCAGTTCTTC
CASKLVAALNEQFF
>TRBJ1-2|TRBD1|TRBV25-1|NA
TGTGCCAGCAGTGAATACCGGACAGGGGATGGCTACACCTTC
CASSEYRTGDGYTF
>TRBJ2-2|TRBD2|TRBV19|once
TGTGCCAGTAGTGCGAGCGGGGGGGCCGGGACCGGGGAGCTGTTTTTT
CASSASGGAGTGELFF
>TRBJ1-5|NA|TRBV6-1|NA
TGTGCCAGCAGTGAAGCAGGGCAGCATAATCAGCCCCAGCATTTT
CASSEAGQHNQPQHF
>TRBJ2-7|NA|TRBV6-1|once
TGTGCCAGCAGTGAACGATGGGGGGGGCAGGACGAGCAGTACTTC
CASSERWGGQDEQYF
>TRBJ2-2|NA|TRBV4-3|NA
TGCGCCAGCAGCCAAGAGCCAGCGGGGAACACCGGGGAGCTGTTTTTT
CASSQEPAGNTGELFF
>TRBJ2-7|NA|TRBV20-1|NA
TGCAGTGCCCTTAGGCCTACGGCAAGCTCCTACGAGCAGTACTTC
CSALRPTASSYEQYF
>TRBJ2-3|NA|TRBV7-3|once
TGTGCCAGCAGCCCAGGACCGGCCCCCACAGATACGCAGTATTTT
CASSPGPAPTDTQYF
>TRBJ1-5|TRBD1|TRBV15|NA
TGTGCCACCAGCAGAGACCGAAACAGGGGAGCTAATCAGCCCCAGCATTTT
CATSRDRNRGANQPQHF
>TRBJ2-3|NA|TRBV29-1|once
TGCAGCTTCTGGAGTACCTCAGATACGCAGTATTTT
CSFWSTSDTQYF
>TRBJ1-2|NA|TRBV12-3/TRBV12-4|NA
TGTGCCAGCAGCCCTCGACAGCGCTATGGCTACACCTTC
CASSPRQRYGYTF
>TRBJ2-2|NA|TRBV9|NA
TGTGCCAGCAGCGGGGCGCCTGGTGGGGAGCTGTTTTTT
CASSGAPGGELFF
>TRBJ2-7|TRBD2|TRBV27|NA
TGTGCCAGCGCGAGGGTAGCGGGCTACGCCTACGAGCAGTACTTC
CASARVAGYAYEQYF
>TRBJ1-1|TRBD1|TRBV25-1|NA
TGTGCCAGCAGTGACCCTCGGACAGGCAACACTGAAGCTTTCTTT
CASSDPRTGNTEAFF
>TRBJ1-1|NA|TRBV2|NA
TGTGCCAGCAGCGGGGACCACAACACTGAAGCTTTCTTT
CASSGDHNTEAFF
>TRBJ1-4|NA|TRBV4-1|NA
TGCGCCAGCAGCCAAGATAGTCAGGTGGAGGGGCTAGCAACTAATGAAAAACTGTTTTTT
CASSQDSQVEGLATNEKLFF
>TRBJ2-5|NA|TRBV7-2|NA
TGTGCCAGCAGCTCCCGCTCGGATCAAGAGACCCAGTACTTC
CASSSRSDQETQYF
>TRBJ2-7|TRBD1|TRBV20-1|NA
TGCAGTGCTAGAACTGGGACAGGAGCCTACGAGCAGTACTTC
CSARTGTGAYEQYF
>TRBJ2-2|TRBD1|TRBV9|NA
TGTGCCAGCAGCGTAACAGGGGGCGTCACCGGGGAGCTGTTTTTT
CASSVTGGVTGELFF
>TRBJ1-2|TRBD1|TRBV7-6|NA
TGTGCCAGCAGCTCCCAGGGGGGGGGCAGAGATGGCTACACCTTC
CASSSQGGGRDGYTF
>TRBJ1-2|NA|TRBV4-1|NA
TGCGCCAGCAGCCAAGTCGGACAGAATAACTATGGCTACACCTTC
CASSQVGQNNYGYTF
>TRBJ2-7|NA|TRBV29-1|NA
TGCAGCGTTGATCAGGCTCATGAGCCCTACGAGCAGTACTTC
CSVDQAHEPYEQYF
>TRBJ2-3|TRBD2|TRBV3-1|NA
TGTGCCAGCAGCCAGCTAGCGGGGGGGCCAGATACGCAGTATTTT
CASSQLAGGPDTQYF
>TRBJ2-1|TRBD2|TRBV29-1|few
TGCAGCGGGGGGGGGAATGAGCAGTTCTTC
CSGGGNEQFF
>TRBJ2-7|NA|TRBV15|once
TGTGCCACCAGCAGAGACAGGGCCGAGCAGTACTTC
CATSRDRAEQYF
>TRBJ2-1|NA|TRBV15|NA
TGTGCCACCAGCAGTCAAGGACAGTTTTACAATGAGCAGTTCTTC
CATSSQGQFYNEQFF
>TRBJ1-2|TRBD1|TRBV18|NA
TGTGCCAGCTCACCGTCAGGGGGGAACTATGGCTACACCTTC
CASSPSGGNYGYTF
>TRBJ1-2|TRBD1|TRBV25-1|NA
TGTGCCAGCAGTGAGTCCGGGACAGGGGGCGTCTATGGCTACACCTTC
CASSESGTGGVYGYTF
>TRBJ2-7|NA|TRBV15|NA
TGTGCCACCAGCAGAGATCGGGGGTCCGAGCAGTACTTC
CATSRDRGSEQYF
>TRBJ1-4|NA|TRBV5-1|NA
TGCGCCAGCAGCTTACAACGGACAAGCGGAAATGAAAAACTGTTTTTT
CASSLQRTSGNEKLFF
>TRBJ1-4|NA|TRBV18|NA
TGTGCCAGCTCACCATTACAACAGGCGACCGAAAAACTGTTTTTT
CASSPLQQATEKLFF
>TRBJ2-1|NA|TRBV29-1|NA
TGCAGCGTTGGTAAGGGTTTTTCGAATGAGCAGTTCTTC
CSVGKGFSNEQFF
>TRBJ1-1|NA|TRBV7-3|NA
TGTGCCAGCAGCTTAGGGACGGCGGCTTTCTTT
CASSLGTAAFF
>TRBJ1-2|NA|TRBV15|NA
TGTGCCACCAGCAGAGGGCAAGGGCGGTATGGCTACACCTTC
CATSRGQGRYGYTF
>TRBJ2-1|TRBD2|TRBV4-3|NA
TGCGCCAGCAGCCCCGGGACTAGCGGACACAATGAGCAGTTCTTC
CASSPGTSGHNEQFF
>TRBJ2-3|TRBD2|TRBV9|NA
TGTGCCAGCAGCGCTTCGACTAGCGGGACGGATACGCAGTATTTT
CASSASTSGTDTQYF
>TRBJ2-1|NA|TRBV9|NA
TGTGCCAGCAGCGTTTTGGGCAATGAGCAGTTCTTC
CASSVLGNEQFF